This TCR beta chain was recorded in a study of a mutant IDH1 vaccine in newly diagnosed glioma (dated by TCRdb to the early 2020s). As for the study more broadly: Of the 32 patients who were treated, around 60% were male and about 40% were female, and the mean age was roughly 40 years. Prior to enrollment, standard therapy consisting of radiotherapy alone, temozolomide alone, or radiochemotherapy with temozolomide had been administered to patients, with the combination being received by most patients. Peripheral blood samples were drawn at six visits, namely V03 (baseline), V05, V07, V10, V12 and V13. Longitudinal TCRB deep sequencing was done for 25 to 30 treated patients, wherever samples were available for exploratory analyses. The paper's findings and limits, for the study overall: Pseudoprogression appeared unrelated to alterations in the top peripheral T cell clonotypes detected by TCRB sequencing. The authors stated that sample limitations prevented analyses of patient blood samples from being reproduced. Immune responses induced by the vaccine were seen in roughly 95% of patients across multiple MHC alleles. PBMC samples for TCRB deep sequencing were selected based on availability.

About this clone: The clone's antigen remains unknown. Base qualities are missing; no much larger clone stands one base away.

The library was generated by the immunoSEQ multiplex PCR assay. The hsTCRB Kit was used according to the manufacturer's protocol to amplify rearranged TCR beta chain sequences. An Illumina MiSeq was used to sequence the TCRB libraries. The source study handled its data this way. Demultiplexing, trimming and gene mapping were performed with the kit vendor's proprietary platform. Drawn from immuneACCESS, this table holds only the in-frame rearrangements with V and J called that TCRdb kept. Clones are partly lost; checked studies trace under half to an unresolved V gene and leave the rest unexplained. That table is the source of V, J and clone size, and D and trimming were worked out from the DNA. The sample table contains 60,000 to 75,000 clones; only one count was recorded for 80% to 90% of them. The ten most abundant clones make up around 4.5% of the sample. The sample's time point label, in plain terms: baseline, week 1 (first vaccination visit). This specimen's treatment or condition label, interpreted: pre-vaccination baseline after standard-of-care therapy. Donors had newly diagnosed WHO grade 3 or 4 IDH1-mutant astrocytomas with loss of nuclear ATRX. The samples were drawn from NOA16, a multicentre, single-arm, open-label phase I trial in Germany that tested a mutant IDH1 peptide vaccine in humans for the first time. Visit V03 blood draws served as the baseline sample for immunogenicity testing. The DNeasy Blood and Tissue Kit was used to extract genomic DNA from EDTA blood for TCRB sequencing.

V gives up 4 bases and J gives up 4 bases, and the segment between their germline ends measures 11 bases. The germline V gene encodes CDR1 MNHNS and CDR2 SASEGT. The CDR3 spans 15 residues, from the cysteine through the phenylalanine. Only CDR3 DNA remains: 45 bases, in frame from the first base. This specimen consisted of peripheral blood mononuclear cells (PBMCs), obtained from a glioma patient treated with radiotherapy, temozolomide or both. The sequence was obtained from a woman between 18 and 30 years old with glioma. Some clones in this sample may be carry-over from other donors' samples. The chain joins TRBV6-1 to TRBJ2-6, with TRBD2 tentatively as D gene (6 bases match). The CDR3 reads as follows: CASSAEGLGANVLTF. Here is the DNA: TGTGCCAGCAGTGCGGAGGGGCTAGGGGCCAACGTCCTGACTTTC.